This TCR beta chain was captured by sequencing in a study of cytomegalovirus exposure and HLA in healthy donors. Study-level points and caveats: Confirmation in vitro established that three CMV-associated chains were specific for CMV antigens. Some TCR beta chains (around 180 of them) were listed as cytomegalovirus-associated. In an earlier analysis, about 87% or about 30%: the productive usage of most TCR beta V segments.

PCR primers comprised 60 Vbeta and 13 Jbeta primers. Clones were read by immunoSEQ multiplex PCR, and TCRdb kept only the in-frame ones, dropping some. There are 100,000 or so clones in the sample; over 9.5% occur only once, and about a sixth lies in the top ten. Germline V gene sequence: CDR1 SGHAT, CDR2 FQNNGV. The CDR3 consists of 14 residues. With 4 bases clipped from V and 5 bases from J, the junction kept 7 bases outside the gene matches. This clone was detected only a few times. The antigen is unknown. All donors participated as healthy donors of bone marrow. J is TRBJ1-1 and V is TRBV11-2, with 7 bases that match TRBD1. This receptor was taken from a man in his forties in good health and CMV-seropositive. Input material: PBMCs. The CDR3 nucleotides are TGTGCCAGCAGCTACAGACAGGGATGGACTGAAGCTTTCTTT. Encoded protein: CASSYRQGWTEAFF. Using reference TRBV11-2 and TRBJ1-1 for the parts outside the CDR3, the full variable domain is EAGVAQSPRYKIIEKRQSVAFWCNPISGHATLYWYQQILGQGPKLLIQFQNNGVVDDSQLPKDRFSAERLKGVDSTLKIQPAKLEDSAVYLCASSYRQGWTEAFFGQGTRLTVV.